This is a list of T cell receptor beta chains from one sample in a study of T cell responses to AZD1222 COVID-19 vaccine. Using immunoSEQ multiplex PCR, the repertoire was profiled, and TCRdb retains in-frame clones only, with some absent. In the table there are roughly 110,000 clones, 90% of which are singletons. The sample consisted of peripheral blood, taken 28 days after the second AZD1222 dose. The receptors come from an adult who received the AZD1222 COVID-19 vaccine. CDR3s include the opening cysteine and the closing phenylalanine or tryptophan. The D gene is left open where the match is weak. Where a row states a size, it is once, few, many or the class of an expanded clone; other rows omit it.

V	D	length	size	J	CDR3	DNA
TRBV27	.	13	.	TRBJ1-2	CASSSQGYVGYTF	TGTGCCAGCAGTTCCCAGGGATACGTTGGCTACACCTTC
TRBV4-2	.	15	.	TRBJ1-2	CASSQEGRGGYGYTF	TGTGCCAGCAGCCAAGAGGGACGGGGGGGATATGGCTACACCTTC
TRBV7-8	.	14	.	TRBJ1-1	CASSFGFGSTEAFF	TGTGCCAGCAGCTTTGGGTTCGGATCCACTGAAGCTTTCTTT
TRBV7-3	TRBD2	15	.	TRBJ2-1	CASSSSGGGANEQFF	TGTGCCAGCAGCTCCTCTGGCGGGGGGGCCAATGAGCAGTTCTTC
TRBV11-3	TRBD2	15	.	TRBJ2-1	CASSLGGLDLDEQFF	TGTGCCAGCAGCTTAGGGGGACTAGACCTTGATGAGCAGTTCTTC
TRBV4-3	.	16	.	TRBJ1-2	CASSQLGGRANYGYTF	TGCGCCAGCAGCCAGTTAGGGGGACGGGCTAACTATGGCTACACCTTC
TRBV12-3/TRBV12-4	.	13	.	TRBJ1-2	CASSRVAGYGYTF	TGTGCCAGCAGTCGCGTTGCGGGTTATGGCTACACCTTC
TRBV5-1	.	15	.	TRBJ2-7	CASSPRTVDSYEQYF	TGCGCCAGCAGCCCCCGGACGGTCGACTCCTACGAGCAGTACTTC
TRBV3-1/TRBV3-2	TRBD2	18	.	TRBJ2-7	CASSQLTSGGYFSYEQYF	TGTGCCAGCAGCCAACTGACTAGCGGGGGGTACTTCTCCTACGAGCAGTACTTC
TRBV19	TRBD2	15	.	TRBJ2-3	CASSTGTSGTDTQYF	TGTGCCAGTAGCACCGGGACTAGCGGGACAGATACGCAGTATTTT
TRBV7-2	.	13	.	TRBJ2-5	CASSYRPPETQYF	TGTGCCAGCAGCTACAGGCCCCCGGAGACCCAGTACTTC
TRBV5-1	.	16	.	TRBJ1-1	CASSLAERKGGTEAFF	TGCGCCAGCAGCTTGGCCGAAAGGAAAGGTGGCACTGAAGCTTTCTTT
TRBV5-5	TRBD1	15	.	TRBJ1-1	CASSWGDRGSTEAFF	TGTGCCAGCAGCTGGGGGGACAGGGGGTCCACTGAAGCTTTCTTT
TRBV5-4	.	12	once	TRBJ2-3	CASSWKLDTQYF	TGTGCCAGCAGCTGGAAGTTGGATACGCAGTATTTT
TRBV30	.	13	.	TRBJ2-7	CAWSAGFGYEQYF	TGTGCCTGGAGCGCGGGGTTTGGCTACGAGCAGTACTTC
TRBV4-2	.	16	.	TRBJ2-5	CASSQESGTRQETQYF	TGTGCCAGCAGCCAAGAGTCCGGGACACGGCAAGAGACCCAGTACTTC
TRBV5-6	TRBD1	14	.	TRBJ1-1	CASSFRDRVTEAFF	TGTGCCAGCAGCTTCCGGGACAGGGTCACTGAAGCTTTCTTT
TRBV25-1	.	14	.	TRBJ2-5	CASTLGLIQETQYF	TGTGCCAGTACCCTAGGACTCATCCAAGAGACCCAGTACTTC
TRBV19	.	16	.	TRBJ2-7	CASRPNGQGSSYEQYF	TGTGCCAGTAGGCCCAACGGCCAGGGGAGCTCCTACGAGCAGTACTTC
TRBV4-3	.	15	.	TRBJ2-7	CASSQGPTGYYEQYF	TGCGCCAGCAGCCAAGGCCCAACGGGGTACTACGAGCAGTACTTC
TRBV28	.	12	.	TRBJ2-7	CASSVVTYEQYF	TGTGCCAGCAGTGTCGTGACCTACGAGCAGTACTTC
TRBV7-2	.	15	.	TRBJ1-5	CASSLGQPSNQPQHF	TGTGCCAGCAGCTTAGGACAGCCTAGCAATCAGCCCCAGCATTTT
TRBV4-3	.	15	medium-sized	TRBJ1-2	CASSQDERAGVGYTF	TGCGCCAGCAGCCAAGATGAGAGGGCAGGGGTTGGCTACACCTTC
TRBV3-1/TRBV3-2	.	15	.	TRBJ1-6	CASSQLQGYNSPLHF	TGTGCCAGCAGCCAACTGCAGGGGTATAATTCACCCCTCCACTTT
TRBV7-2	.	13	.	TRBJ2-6	CASSFYGANVLTF	TGTGCCAGCAGCTTTTATGGGGCCAACGTCCTGACTTTC
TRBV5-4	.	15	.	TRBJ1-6	CASSFDTGYNSPLHF	TGTGCCAGCAGCTTCGATACAGGGTACAATTCACCCCTCCACTTT
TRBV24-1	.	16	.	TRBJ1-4	CATSAVDRDGNEKLFF	TGTGCCACCAGTGCGGTCGACCGGGACGGTAATGAAAAACTGTTTTTT
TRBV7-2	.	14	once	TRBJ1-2	CASSLARAGYGYTF	TGTGCCAGCAGCTTAGCCCGGGCGGGCTATGGCTACACCTTC
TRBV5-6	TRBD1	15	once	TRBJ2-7	CASSPTGQGIYEQYF	TGTGCCAGCAGCCCTACAGGACAGGGCATCTACGAGCAGTACTTC
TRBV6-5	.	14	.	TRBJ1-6	CASSYGQYNSPLHF	TGTGCCAGCAGTTACGGGCAGTATAATTCACCCCTCCACTTT
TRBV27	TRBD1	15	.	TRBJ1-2	CASKRRDRISYGYTF	TGTGCCAGCAAGCGCCGGGACAGAATATCGTATGGCTACACCTTC
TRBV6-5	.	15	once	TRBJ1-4	CASSYSYRTDEKLFF	TGTGCCAGCAGTTACTCGTACCGGACGGATGAAAAACTGTTTTTT
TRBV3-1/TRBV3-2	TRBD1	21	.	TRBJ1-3	CASSPPSRDRACSFSGNTIYF	TGTGCCAGCAGCCCACCGTCCCGGGACAGGGCCTGCTCCTTCTCTGGAAACACCATATATTTT
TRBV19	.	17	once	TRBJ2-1	CASSIGPRAQRANEQFF	TGTGCCAGTAGTATAGGCCCCCGGGCCCAACGCGCCAATGAGCAGTTCTTC
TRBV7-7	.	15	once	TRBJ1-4	CASSKTGPPNEKLFF	TGTGCTAGCAGCAAAACAGGGCCCCCTAATGAAAAACTGTTTTTT
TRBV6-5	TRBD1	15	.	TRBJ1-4	CASRQSGTGDEKLFF	TGTGCCAGCAGGCAGTCCGGGACAGGGGATGAAAAACTGTTTTTT